This T cell receptor (beta chain) was documented in a study of blood T cells in healthy people across ages. Study-level findings and limits: Percentage of naive T cells showed a strong correlation with TCR beta diversity.

Primed by a sample-barcoded 5' primer and a J-beta primer mix, a second PCR proceeded for about 7 to 11 cycles. TCRdb fed the 5' RACE reads into MiXCR, producing one record per CDR3 protein. The sample has about 670,000 distinct CDR3 sequences; around two fifths are singletons. Points on this clonotype: Its antigen is unknown.

The sample taken for sequencing was blood. The clonotype was recovered from an elderly man in good health.

CDR3 nucleotide sequence: TGCGCCAGCAGCTTGGGTTGGACAGGGATAGAGGAGACCCCGTACTTC. This encodes CASSLGWTGIEETPYF. The J gene is TRBJ2-7, the V gene TRBV5-1; TRBD1 agrees at 8 bases. V lost 0 bases to trimming and J lost 12 bases; unmatched junction nucleotides: 17. CDR1 and CDR2 (germline): SGHRS, YFSETQ. CDR3 size: 16 residues.